This is a list of T cell receptor beta chains from one sample in a study of CD8+CD57+ T cells in acquired aplastic anemia. TCRdb re-called the reads with MiXCR, one entry per CDR3 protein. The sample has about half a million distinct CDR3 sequences, approximately 32% seen once. The specimen was sorted CD4+, CD8+, or CD8+CD57+ T cells (not recorded which) from PBMCs. These receptor sequences come from a human donor with aplastic anemia. CDR3s include the opening cysteine and the closing phenylalanine or tryptophan. The order of the fields is CDR3 protein, CDR3 DNA, D gene, V gene, clone size, J gene, CDR3 length. The D gene is left open where the match is weak. Clone size is given for some rows only: seen once, a few or many times, or a class if the clone is expanded.

CDR3: CASSRTGTESNQPQHF
DNA: TGCGCCAGCAGCCGAACCGGGACCGAGAGCAATCAGCCCCAGCATTTT
D: .
V: TRBV4-1
size: .
J: TRBJ1-5
length: 16

CDR3: CSARRGTGLYEQYF
DNA: TGCAGTGCTCGGCGGGGGACAGGACTATACGAGCAGTACTTC
D: .
V: TRBV20-1
size: .
J: TRBJ2-7
length: 14

CDR3: CATSRDKHVTDTQYF
DNA: TGTGCCACCAGCAGAGATAAGCATGTCACAGATACGCAGTATTTT
D: .
V: TRBV15
size: many
J: TRBJ2-3
length: 15

CDR3: CASSEARGQGSEAFF
DNA: TGTGCCAGCAGTGAAGCTAGAGGACAGGGCTCTGAAGCTTTCTTT
D: TRBD1
V: TRBV2
size: .
J: TRBJ1-1
length: 15

CDR3: CASSPQGLSSGEQYF
DNA: TGTGCCAGCAGCCCCCAGGGACTTTCCTCGGGAGAGCAGTACTTC
D: .
V: TRBV9
size: few
J: TRBJ2-7
length: 15

CDR3: CSANRGGGAEAFF
DNA: TGCAGCGCTAACAGGGGAGGGGGTGCTGAAGCTTTCTTT
D: TRBD1
V: TRBV29-1
size: .
J: TRBJ1-1
length: 13

CDR3: CASSLGVGTGIPDEQFF
DNA: TGTGCCAGCAGCTTAGGTGTTGGGACAGGGATTCCAGATGAGCAGTTCTTC
D: TRBD1
V: TRBV7-2
size: .
J: TRBJ2-1
length: 17

CDR3: CASRQGPFYEQYF
DNA: TGTGCCAGCAGACAGGGGCCTTTCTACGAGCAGTACTTC
D: TRBD1
V: TRBV2
size: few
J: TRBJ2-7
length: 13

CDR3: CAWSPGLNYGYTF
DNA: TGTGCCTGGAGTCCGGGCCTAAACTATGGCTACACCTTC
D: .
V: TRBV7-3
size: .
J: TRBJ1-2
length: 13

CDR3: CSVLVGYTF
DNA: TGCAGCGTGCTAGTCGGCTACACCTTC
D: .
V: TRBV29-1
size: .
J: TRBJ1-2
length: 9

CDR3: CASSLISGGGSETQYF
DNA: TGTGCCAGCAGCTTAATTTCTGGAGGGGGCAGTGAGACCCAGTACTTC
D: .
V: TRBV7-2
size: .
J: TRBJ2-5
length: 16

CDR3: CAWSVRGSPLHF
DNA: TGTGCCTGGAGTGTACGCGGGTCTCCCCTCCACTTT
D: .
V: TRBV30
size: few
J: TRBJ1-6
length: 12

CDR3: CASSPEGQGFEKLFF
DNA: TGCGCCAGCAGCCCAGAGGGACAGGGATTCGAAAAACTGTTTTTT
D: TRBD1
V: TRBV5-1
size: once
J: TRBJ1-4
length: 15

CDR3: CAISSRTGVDEQYF
DNA: TGTGCCATCAGTTCCCGGACAGGGGTCGACGAGCAGTACTTC
D: TRBD1
V: TRBV10-3
size: .
J: TRBJ2-7
length: 14

CDR3: CAWSPGLVTNEKLFF
DNA: TGTGCCTGGAGTCCAGGGTTAGTGACTAATGAAAAACTGTTTTTT
D: .
V: TRBV30
size: .
J: TRBJ1-4
length: 15

CDR3: CASSEEGLVSGANVLTF
DNA: TGTGCCAGCAGTGAAGAAGGGTTGGTCTCTGGGGCCAACGTCCTGACTTTC
D: .
V: TRBV25-1
size: .
J: TRBJ2-6
length: 17

CDR3: CASRLQGWTEAFF
DNA: TGTGCCAGCAGGTTACAGGGGTGGACTGAAGCTTTCTTT
D: TRBD1
V: TRBV2
size: .
J: TRBJ1-1
length: 13

CDR3: CASSDRGSESGYTF
DNA: TGTGCCAGCAGCGACAGGGGATCCGAATCTGGCTACACCTTC
D: TRBD1
V: TRBV2
size: .
J: TRBJ1-2
length: 14

CDR3: CASSWYLGDLSLCSNQPQHF
DNA: TGTGCCAGTAGTTGGTATCTCGGGGATTTGTCCCTTTGTAGCAATCAGCCCCAGCATTTT
D: .
V: TRBV19
size: .
J: TRBJ1-5
length: 20

CDR3: CSVGVGSSNQPQHF
DNA: TGCAGCGTTGGAGTGGGCAGTAGCAATCAGCCCCAGCATTTT
D: .
V: TRBV29-1
size: many
J: TRBJ1-5
length: 14

CDR3: CASSLAAVSYNEQFF
DNA: TGTGCCAGCAGCTTAGCGGCTGTCTCCTACAATGAGCAGTTCTTC
D: .
V: TRBV7-2
size: .
J: TRBJ2-1
length: 15

CDR3: CASSFPDRVEQYF
DNA: TGTGCCAGCAGCTTCCCGGACCGGGTCGAGCAGTACTTC
D: .
V: TRBV11-2
size: few
J: TRBJ2-7
length: 13

CDR3: CATSPVVSDPWNYGYTF
DNA: TGTGCCACCAGCCCCGTTGTATCGGACCCCTGGAACTATGGCTACACCTTC
D: .
V: TRBV24-1
size: .
J: TRBJ1-2
length: 17

CDR3: CASSSLRGRGEQYF
DNA: TGTGCCAGCAGCTCCCTCCGGGGCAGGGGCGAGCAGTACTTC
D: .
V: TRBV7-9
size: many
J: TRBJ2-7
length: 14

CDR3: CASSLVSSADTQYF
DNA: TGCGCCAGCAGCTTGGTCTCAAGCGCAGATACGCAGTATTTT
D: .
V: TRBV5-1
size: .
J: TRBJ2-3
length: 14

CDR3: CASSFSVGDTQYF
DNA: TGTGCCAGCAGTTTTTCGGTGGGAGATACGCAGTATTTT
D: .
V: TRBV2
size: few
J: TRBJ2-3
length: 13

CDR3: CASSRTGGRDTEAFF
DNA: TGTGCCAGTAGTCGGACAGGTGGAAGGGATACTGAAGCTTTCTTT
D: TRBD1
V: TRBV19
size: .
J: TRBJ1-1
length: 15

CDR3: CASSFSRDYEQYF
DNA: TGTGCCAGCAGCTTTAGCAGGGACTACGAGCAGTACTTC
D: .
V: TRBV7-9
size: many
J: TRBJ2-7
length: 13

CDR3: CSVGPSAETQYF
DNA: TGCAGCGTTGGCCCTAGCGCAGAGACCCAGTACTTC
D: .
V: TRBV29-1
size: many
J: TRBJ2-5
length: 12

CDR3: CASSVEDSRSEKLFF
DNA: TGTGCCAGCAGCGTAGAGGACTCACGGAGTGAAAAACTGTTTTTT
D: .
V: TRBV9
size: .
J: TRBJ1-4
length: 15

CDR3: CSVEGDLIEAFF
DNA: TGCAGCGTTGAGGGGGACTTAATTGAAGCTTTCTTT
D: .
V: TRBV29-1
size: many
J: TRBJ1-1
length: 12

CDR3: CASSLAGAASYTF
DNA: TGTGCCAGCAGTTTAGCGGGGGCAGCTAGCTACACCTTC
D: .
V: TRBV12-3/TRBV12-4
size: .
J: TRBJ1-2
length: 13

CDR3: CASSPFLGDGYTF
DNA: TGTGCCAGCAGCCCCTTTCTGGGGGACGGCTACACCTTC
D: .
V: TRBV7-2
size: many
J: TRBJ1-2
length: 13